Below, one TCR beta chain is given with its context. This specimen belongs to a study of T cells after posttransplantation cyclophosphamide. Germline values: CDR1 SGHDT, CDR2 YYEEEE. Trimming stripped 2 bases from V and 11 bases from J, with 19 bases between. CDR3 length: 15 residues. The method was immunoSEQ multiplex PCR; TCRdb's version includes in-frame clones alone and lacks a portion of them. The top ten clones hold roughly a third of a sample with about 1,300 clones, around 76% of them seen once. A marrow graft followed busulfan-fludarabine conditioning, with cyclophosphamide on days +3 and +4.

The sequences come from PBMCs, collected 223 days after allogeneic stem cell transplant with posttransplant cyclophosphamide. The receptor's source is a female patient in her 60s who received an allogeneic stem cell transplant from an unrelated donor, was CMV-positive, and had acute GVHD only. Some T cells could come from the graft donor. V usage is TRBV5-6 and J usage is TRBJ1-4; D is unclear. Here the CDR3 reads CASSFPKAPGGKLFF. The DNA for the CDR3 is TGTGCCAGCAGCTTCCCTAAAGCCCCAGGAGGGAAACTGTTTTTT.